The 32 T cell receptor beta chains below were found in one sample sequenced in a study of chemoradiotherapy in HPV16-positive cancers. Repertoires were generated with immunoSEQ multiplex PCR, while TCRdb's copy carries only in-frame clones and drops some. The sample holds fewer than 30,000 clones, roughly nine tenths seen once. Here the sequenced sample was blood, taken from a patient who underwent chemoradiotherapy. All receptors come from a human donor with HPV-associated anogenital cancer.

The genes are TRBV2 and TRBJ2-7, with unresolved D. V dropped 5 bases and J dropped 5 bases, with 13 bases sitting between them. CDR1 and CDR2 from the germline V gene are SNHLY and FYNNEI. This CDR3 has 13 residues. The CDR3 region is CASSRVGYHEQYF. The CDR3, as DNA: TGTGCCAGCAGTAGAGTGGGTTACCACGAGCAGTACTTC.

The V and J genes are TRBV5-8 and TRBJ2-7; TRBD1 is a possible D gene (5 bases). The CDR3 is 12 amino acids. In germline, CDR1 is SGHTS, CDR2 YDEGEE. V gave up 4 bases and J gave up 6 bases, with 11 bases separating them. The CDR3 DNA reads as TGTGCCAGCAGCCGGACCAGGGCCGAGCAGTACTTC. Translating gives CASSRTRAEQYF.

This clone is a singleton in its sample. The chain employs TRBV2 and TRBJ2-7, with D tentatively TRBD1 (6 bases). This CDR3 region has 14 residues. Germline V CDR1 and CDR2: SNHLY, FYNNEI. V was pared by 4 bases and J by 4 bases, with 14 bases between. The CDR3 DNA reads TGTGCCAGCAGTGTCGGACAGTATCAATACGAGCAGTACTTC. Translated, it gives CASSVGQYQYEQYF.

The genes are TRBV19 and TRBJ2-2; D is possibly TRBD2 (6 bases). This CDR3 spans 15 amino acids. Germline V lookup: CDR1 LNHDA, CDR2 SQIVND (reference sequence). V lost 9 bases and J lost 0, with 14 bases in between. CDR3 nucleotide sequence: TGTGCCAGCCTGCCGGGAGTCGCGAACACCGGGGAGCTGTTTTTT. It is translated as CASLPGVANTGELFF.

A single count supports this clone. V is TRBV6-6 and J is TRBJ2-7; weak D call: TRBD2 (7 bases). V was shortened by 5 bases and J by 3 bases, with 17 bases between the two germline ends. CDR3 length: 15 amino acids. Germline lookup yields CDR1 MNHNY and CDR2 SVGAGI (reference sequence). CDR3 DNA: TGTGCCAGCAGTCCTGGGGGGGGCCTAAACTACGAGCAGTACTTC. Translation gives CASSPGGGLNYEQYF.

The chain combines TRBV10-1 with TRBJ2-7, with 8 bases identical to TRBD1. V shed 2 bases, J shed 0 bases, and the junction held 3 bases outside the gene matches. Germline CDR1 reads WNHNN; CDR2 reads SYGVQD (reference sequence). The CDR3 is made up of 15 amino acids. The DNA of the CDR3 is TGCGCCAGCAGTGAGGGACAGGGTAGCTCCTACGAGCAGTACTTC. Translation gives CASSEGQGSSYEQYF.

This chain links TRBV7-8 with TRBJ2-7; 11 bases agree with TRBD2. CDR1 and CDR2 (germline): SGHVS, FQNEAQ. Losses at the gene ends were 5 bases for V and 7 bases for J; bases not matched to a gene: 7. The CDR3 spans 14 residues. CDR3 sequence reads: CASSPSGGPREQYF. CDR3 coding DNA: TGTGCCAGCAGCCCTAGCGGGGGGCCGCGGGAGCAGTACTTC.

This clone was counted between two and nine times. This sequence joins TRBV28 and TRBJ2-7; TRBD2 is a possible D gene (5 bases). The CDR3 length is 12 residues. V lost 5 bases and J 3 bases, leaving 8 bases between the germline ends. Germline lookup yields CDR1 MDHEN and CDR2 SYDVKM. The CDR3 DNA sequence: TGTGCCAGCAGTGGACTCGGCTACGAGCAGTACTTC. It codes for CASSGLGYEQYF.

The V gene is TRBV9, the J gene TRBJ2-7; D may be TRBD1 (7 bases). CDR3 length: 14 amino acids. Looked up from germline, CDR1 is SGDLS and CDR2 is YYNGEE. Trimming left V 3 bases short and J 4 bases short, with 14 bases between. The CDR3 loop is CASSERAGGYEQYF. CDR3 DNA: TGTGCCAGCAGCGAGCGAGCAGGGGGGTACGAGCAGTACTTC.

The V call is TRBV6-6, the J call TRBJ1-5; 9 bases map to TRBD1. The V segment lost 4 bases and the J segment 4 bases; nucleotides outside the gene matches: 8. CDR1 MNHNY and CDR2 SVGAGI come from the germline V gene (reference sequence). The CDR3 loop spans 16 amino acids. The CDR3 DNA reads as TGTGCCAGCAGTTCTATTTTTGACAGGGGGAATCAGCCCCAGCATTTT. Encoded protein: CASSSIFDRGNQPQHF.

The rearrangement joins TRBV18 to TRBJ2-1; D is perhaps TRBD2 (6 bases). The V and J ends lost 3 bases and 7 bases respectively, with 13 bases between them. Germline CDR1 is KGHSH and CDR2 is LQKENI. The CDR3 covers 14 residues. The CDR3 reads CASSPGGGLNEQFF. CDR3 nucleotide sequence: TGTGCCAGCTCACCCGGGGGAGGCCTGAATGAGCAGTTCTTC.

The rearrangement links TRBV18 to TRBJ2-5; 9 bases are shared with TRBD2. With V trimmed by 2 bases and J by 0 bases, 4 bases remained unmatched. The CDR3 has 16 amino acids. Germline CDR1 reads KGHSH; CDR2 reads LQKENI. The CDR3 coding sequence is TGTGCCAGCTCACCATTCAGCGGGGGGAACCAAGAGACCCAGTACTTC. It yields the protein CASSPFSGGNQETQYF.

On this clone: The junction departs from germline at one end; a sequencing error may be responsible. V gene TRBV7-9 combines with J gene TRBJ2-1; TRBD2 aligns across 15 bases. Looked up from germline, CDR1 is SEHNR and CDR2 is FQNEAQ (reference sequence). This CDR3 comprises 14 residues. Here the CDR3 DNA reads TGTGCCAGCAGCCCAGGGACTAGCGGGAGGCCAGAAATCTTC. This gives the protein CASSPGTSGRPEIF.

The V call is TRBV2, the J call TRBJ2-2, with D uncertain. The CDR3 spans 12 residues. CDR1 is SNHLY, CDR2 FYNNEI, per germline. V was cut by 3 bases and J by 3 bases, with 2 bases left in between. This CDR3 is CASSDDTGELFF. The CDR3 DNA is TGTGCCAGCAGTGACGACACCGGGGAGCTGTTTTTT.

The chain employs TRBV27 and TRBJ2-7, with D possibly being TRBD1 or TRBD2 (5 bases each). Per the germline V gene, CDR1 is MNHEY and CDR2 is SMNVEV (reference sequence). CDR3 size: 15 residues. V was trimmed by 4 bases and J by 3 bases, leaving 16 bases between them. The CDR3 DNA sequence: TGTGCCAGCAGTTACGGGGACCCACTCTACTACGAGCAGTACTTC. This sequence encodes CASSYGDPLYYEQYF.

This chain uses TRBV21-1 with TRBJ2-2. TRBV21-1 corresponds to a pseudogene. The CDR3 runs 15 residues. This CDR3 is CASTPGTHNTGELFF. CDR3 coding DNA: TGTGCCAGCACTCCCGGGACCCATAACACCGGGGAGCTGTTTTTT.

This clone showed up just once. This sequence joins TRBV5-4 and TRBJ2-2; TRBD1 matches at 9 bases. The CDR3 contains 15 residues. Germline loops: CDR1 SGHNT, CDR2 YYREEE (reference sequence). V lost 4 bases to trimming and J lost 2 bases; unmatched junction nucleotides: 3. The CDR3 reads CASSVQGANTGELFF. CDR3 in DNA: TGTGCCAGCAGCGTACAGGGGGCAAACACCGGGGAGCTGTTTTTT. Looking up the rest from reference TRBV5-4 and TRBJ2-2 gives the full variable domain: ETGVTQSPTHLIKTRGQQVTLRCSSQSGHNTVSWYQQALGQGPQFIFQYYREEENGRGNFPPRFSGLQFPNYSSELNVNALELDDSALYLCASSVQGANTGELFFGEGSRLTVL.

This chain connects TRBV6-6 to TRBJ2-7; unclear D gene. Germline V gives CDR1 MNHNY, CDR2 SVGAGI (reference sequence). The CDR3 contains 14 residues. Trimming removed 6 bases at V and 7 bases at J, with 19 bases between. The CDR3 sequence is CASSPGAAQREQYF. CDR3 DNA: TGTGCCAGCAGCCCGGGCGCAGCTCAACGTGAGCAGTACTTC.

The rearrangement uses TRBV5-8 and TRBJ1-4; no firm D call. The CDR3 loop spans 12 amino acids. Germline assignment: CDR1 SGHTS and CDR2 YDEGEE. V was trimmed by 9 bases and J by 4 bases, leaving 10 bases between them. Written as DNA, the CDR3 is TGTGCCACCCGGGCCTTTAATGAAAAACTGTTTTTT. Translated: CATRAFNEKLFF.

This chain connects TRBV27 to TRBJ2-6; D remains unclear. Per germline, CDR1 MNHEY and CDR2 SMNVEV (reference sequence). The CDR3 has 14 amino acids. Trimming left V 5 bases short and J 2 bases short, with 7 bases between. The CDR3 nucleotides are TGTGCCAGCAGTCCCGATCCTGGGGCCAACGTCCTGACTTTC. Translation: CASSPDPGANVLTF. The complete variable domain, with remaining parts taken from reference TRBV27 and TRBJ2-6, reads EAQVTQNPRYLITVTGKKLTVTCSQNMNHEYMSWYRQDPGLGLRQIYYSMNVEVTDKGDVPEGYKVSRKEKRNFPLILESPSPNQTSLYFCASSPDPGANVLTFGAGSRLTVL.

V is TRBV7-6 and J is TRBJ1-1; tentative D call: TRBD1 (6 bases). There are 15 residues in the CDR3. V was shortened by 2 bases and J by 1 base, with 11 bases between the two germline ends. Germline CDR1 SGHVS, CDR2 FNYEAQ. The CDR3 loop is CASSLPTGQNTEAFF. Written as DNA, the CDR3 is TGTGCCAGCAGCTTACCGACGGGACAGAACACTGAAGCTTTCTTT.

The V and J genes are TRBV29-1 and TRBJ1-2, with 8 bases matching TRBD1. Germline assignment: CDR1 SQVTM and CDR2 ANQGSEA. Germline trimming cut 5 bases from V and 1 base from J; bases unmatched to any gene: 15. The CDR3 extends over 17 amino acids. The CDR3 reads CSVFSGTGLDFNYGYTF. The CDR3 DNA follows: TGCAGCGTTTTTTCCGGGACAGGCCTGGACTTTAACTATGGCTACACCTTC.

The V and J genes are TRBV6-1 and TRBJ2-7; 11 positions match TRBD2. There are 15 residues in the CDR3. V dropped 4 bases and J dropped 5; count of bases not matched to a gene: 7. Germline CDR1 MNHNS, CDR2 SASEGT. The CDR3 sequence is CASSVPTSGVHEQYF. CDR3 sequence (DNA): TGTGCCAGCAGTGTACCGACTAGCGGGGTCCACGAGCAGTACTTC.

A single count supports this clone. The chain carries TRBV25-1 and TRBJ1-4, with 11 bases identical to TRBD1. Trimming removed 6 bases from V and 7 bases from J; junction bases left unmatched: 7. Germline lookup yields CDR1 MGHDK and CDR2 SYGVNS. CDR3 size: 15 residues. CDR3 region: CASSPDRGRGEKLFF. The CDR3 nucleotides are TGTGCCAGCAGCCCGGACAGGGGGCGCGGTGAAAAACTGTTTTTT.

This clone is a singleton in its sample. This chain connects TRBV6-5 to TRBJ2-2; D is possibly TRBD2 (5 bases). CDR1 and CDR2 (germline): MNHEY, SVGAGI. The CDR3 contains 14 residues. V lost 0 bases and J 6 bases, leaving 8 bases between the germline ends. The CDR3 nucleotides read TGTGCCAGCAGTTACTCGACTACCGCCGGGGAGCTGTTTTTT. Translating it yields CASSYSTTAGELFF.

The gene calls are TRBV15 and TRBJ1-5; 7 nucleotides align to TRBD1. Germline CDR1 is LNHNV and CDR2 is YYDKDF (reference sequence). The ends lost 3 bases at V and 4 bases at J; junction bases unmatched: 3. The CDR3 totals 14 residues. Here the CDR3 reads CATSRDRFNQPQHF. The CDR3 coding sequence is TGTGCCACCAGCAGGGACAGGTTTAATCAGCCCCAGCATTTT.

The chain links TRBV2 to TRBJ2-7; 9 bases align to TRBD1. Germline CDR1 SNHLY, CDR2 FYNNEI. The CDR3 covers 15 residues. V lost 6 bases, J lost 4 bases, and 10 bases stayed unmatched. The DNA of the CDR3 is TGTGCCAGCAGCTGGGGGGGGACAGGGCTATACGAGCAGTACTTC. Translating gives CASSWGGTGLYEQYF.

This clone was detected only a few times. This rearrangement joins TRBV30 to TRBJ2-5, with 9 bases matching TRBD1. CDR3 size: 16 residues. V lost 2 bases, J lost 0 bases, and 7 bases stayed unmatched. Germline CDR1 GTSNPN, CDR2 SVGIG (reference sequence). CDR3 in DNA: TGTGCCTGGAGTTGGGGACAGGGCTTGTACCAAGAGACCCAGTACTTC. It yields the protein CAWSWGQGLYQETQYF.

This chain uses TRBV19 with TRBJ2-3, with 7 bases identical to TRBD1. The germline V gene encodes CDR1 LNHDA and CDR2 SQIVND (reference sequence). The CDR3 runs to 13 residues. Trimming cost V 8 bases and J 2 bases; bases outside gene matches: 4. CDR3 loop: CASRDSDTDTQYF. The CDR3 nucleotides read TGTGCCAGTCGGGACAGCGACACAGATACGCAGTATTTT. Based on the CDR3 plus reference TRBV19 and TRBJ2-3, the full variable domain is DGGITQSPKYLFRKEGQNVTLSCEQNLNHDAMYWYRQDPGQGLRLIYYSQIVNDFQKGDIAEGYSVSREKKESFPLTVTSAQKNPTAFYLCASRDSDTDTQYFGPGTRLTVL.

The V and J genes are TRBV28 and TRBJ2-2; unclear D gene. Germline-derived CDR1 and CDR2 are MDHEN and SYDVKM. The CDR3 is 14 residues long. The V end lost 3 bases, the J end lost 6 bases, and 11 bases lay between the germline ends. The CDR3 DNA reads as TGTGCCAGCAGTTTTACCGGTGAGGCCGGGGAGCTGTTTTTT. Encoded protein: CASSFTGEAGELFF. Combining the CDR3 with reference TRBV28 and TRBJ2-2 gives the whole variable domain DVKVTQSSRYLVKRTGEKVFLECVQDMDHENMFWYRQDPGLGLRLIYFSYDVKMKEKGDIPEGYSVSREKKERFSLILESASTNQTSMYLCASSFTGEAGELFFGEGSRLTVL.

V is TRBV9 and J is TRBJ2-1; D gene ambiguous. V was pared by 4 bases and J by 1 base, with 9 bases between. Germline CDR1 is SGDLS and CDR2 is YYNGEE. The CDR3 has 14 amino acids. DNA for the CDR3: TGTGCCAGCAGCCTACCCGGATCCTACAATGAGCAGTTCTTC. Its protein product is CASSLPGSYNEQFF.

The rearrangement links TRBV4-1 to TRBJ1-2, with 10 bases identical to TRBD1. Trimming cost V 4 bases and J 6 bases; bases outside gene matches: 8. The CDR3 covers 15 residues. The germline V gene has CDR1 MGHRA and CDR2 YSYEKL. The CDR3: CASSPDRGRGNGYTF. In DNA form, the CDR3 reads TGCGCCAGCAGCCCTGACAGGGGGCGCGGGAATGGCTACACCTTC.